This is a list of T cell receptor beta chains from one sample in a study of blood T cell repertoires in COVID-19. Clones were read by immunoSEQ multiplex PCR, and TCRdb kept only the in-frame ones, dropping some. Altogether 95,000 to 150,000 clones are present, around 82% being singletons, with the ten largest covering 5.5% to 6%. Sample: peripheral blood. The receptors were gathered from a man older than 75 with active or convalescent COVID-19. Both conserved end residues are part of each CDR3. D genes are given only for firm matches. A clone size is listed for some rows: how often the clone was seen (once, few, many), or a class if it is expanded.

.	.	TRBJ1-6	TRBV15	TGTGCCACCAGCGAACCTCTGAGCTCCTATAATTCACCCCTCCACTTT	CATSEPLSSYNSPLHF
.	.	TRBJ2-2	TRBV11-3	TGTGCCAGCAAGCTGACAGCCAACACCGGGGAGCTGTTTTTT	CASKLTANTGELFF
.	.	TRBJ1-5	TRBV19	TGTGCCAGTAGTAGCCGCCCAAGTAGGAAGGAGGACAATCAGCCCCAGCATTTT	CASSSRPSRKEDNQPQHF
.	.	TRBJ1-3	TRBV18	TGTGCCAGCTCACCAGTAGCAGGAAACACCATATATTTT	CASSPVAGNTIYF
.	.	TRBJ1-1	TRBV2	TGTGCCAGCACTGGGGGGGCCTCTTCGGGTGAAGCTTTCTTT	CASTGGASSGEAFF
.	TRBD1	TRBJ1-5	TRBV7-8	TGTGCCAGCAGCTCGCTACAGGGGATGTGGCAGCCCCAGCATTTT	CASSSLQGMWQPQHF
.	.	TRBJ1-5	TRBV11-2	TGTGCCAGCAGCCCTTATCGGCGGGGAAGCGTACCCCAGCATTTT	CASSPYRRGSVPQHF
.	TRBD1	TRBJ1-6	TRBV7-9	TGTGCCAGCAGCTCCTGGACAGGGAAAGGATCACCCCTCCACTTT	CASSSWTGKGSPLHF
.	.	TRBJ2-3	TRBV27	TGTGCCAGCAGTTCCGCGACCGGCAGGGATACGCAGTATTTT	CASSSATGRDTQYF
.	.	TRBJ2-7	TRBV3-1/TRBV3-2	TGTGCCAGCACCACCGGCGGCGGTACCTACGAGCAGTACTTC	CASTTGGGTYEQYF
once	.	TRBJ1-4	TRBV15	TGTGCCACCAGCAGGGGAGATGAAAAACTGTTTTTT	CATSRGDEKLFF
.	TRBD1	TRBJ2-5	TRBV4-2	TGTGCCAGCAGCACGGGGACAGGGCCCATAGAGACCCAGTACTTC	CASSTGTGPIETQYF
.	TRBD2	TRBJ2-3	TRBV7-6	TGTGCCAGCAGCCGCTCGCTAGCGGGGGTAGGAGATACGCAGTATTTT	CASSRSLAGVGDTQYF
.	.	TRBJ1-1	TRBV6-2/TRBV6-3	TGTGCCAGCAGTTACGGTGGGGGGGTGATGAACACTGAAGCTTTCTTT	CASSYGGGVMNTEAFF
.	.	TRBJ1-6	TRBV7-9	TGTGCCAGCAGCTCATGGAGTAATTCACCCCTCCACTTT	CASSSWSNSPLHF
.	.	TRBJ2-3	TRBV6-6	TGTGCCAGCAGTAGGTGGGACACTCAGTATTTT	CASSRWDTQYF
.	.	TRBJ2-3	TRBV7-2	TGTGCCAGCAGCTTAGCGAAGGGGCAGGCAGATACGCAGTATTTT	CASSLAKGQADTQYF
.	TRBD2	TRBJ2-4	TRBV13	TGTGCCAGCTCGCGGGGGGAGAAAAACATTCAGTACTTC	CASSRGEKNIQYF
.	TRBD2	TRBJ2-7	TRBV19	TGTGCCAGTAGTATAGGTAGTAGCGGGGGTTACGAGCAGTACTTC	CASSIGSSGGYEQYF
once	.	TRBJ2-2	TRBV18	TGTGCCAGCTCACCACTCCAGGGCCCAGCGACCGGGGAGCTGTTTTTT	CASSPLQGPATGELFF
.	.	TRBJ2-1	TRBV2	TGTGCCAGCAGTCAGGGGGGCTATGAGCAGTTCTTC	CASSQGGYEQFF
few	TRBD1	TRBJ2-1	TRBV29-1	TGCAGCGTCTTCCGGGACAGTAATGAGCAGTTCTTC	CSVFRDSNEQFF
.	.	TRBJ1-1	TRBV11-3	TGTGCCAGCAGCTACGGGACATCCGCTGAAGCTTTCTTT	CASSYGTSAEAFF
.	.	TRBJ2-7	TRBV14	TGTGCCAGCAGCCGCCTTGGAGCAGGGCCTGGGGAGCAGTACTTC	CASSRLGAGPGEQYF
.	TRBD1	TRBJ1-4	TRBV10-3	TGTGCCATCAGACCTAACACACAGGGGAACGAAAAACTGTTTTTT	CAIRPNTQGNEKLFF
once	TRBD1	TRBJ1-1	TRBV11-2	TGTGCCAGCAGACAAACAGGGGTAACTGAAGCTTTCTTT	CASRQTGVTEAFF
few	.	TRBJ1-5	TRBV28	TGTGCCAGCAGTTGGGTACAGGGTGGTCAGCCCCAGCATTTT	CASSWVQGGQPQHF
.	TRBD1	TRBJ1-1	TRBV7-2	TGTGCCAGCAGCACTAGACAGGGTGTCGCTGAAGCTTTCTTT	CASSTRQGVAEAFF
.	.	TRBJ2-2	TRBV19	TGTGCCAGTAGTCTCCGGACAGCCACCGGGGAGCTGTTTTTT	CASSLRTATGELFF
.	.	TRBJ2-3	TRBV2	TGTGCCAGCAGTGGCCAGAGCACAGATACGCAGTATTTT	CASSGQSTDTQYF
.	.	TRBJ1-2	TRBV12-3/TRBV12-4	TGTGCCAGCACCCTCCGAGCTAACTATGGCTACACCTTC	CASTLRANYGYTF
.	.	TRBJ2-3	TRBV7-9	TGTGCCAGCAGCTTAGAAGGTACTAGGAATACGCAGTATTTT	CASSLEGTRNTQYF
.	TRBD2	TRBJ2-7	TRBV7-2	TGTGCCAGCAGTCCAGGCCCGGGACTAGCGGGGGGGCCTCTCCACTTC	CASSPGPGLAGGPLHF
.	TRBD2	TRBJ2-5	TRBV6-5	TGTGCCGGAGCGGGGACTAGCGGGGGAAAGACCCAGTACTTC	CAGAGTSGGKTQYF
.	.	TRBJ1-1	TRBV20-1	TGCAGTGCTAGACCAGACACTGAAGCTTTCTTT	CSARPDTEAFF
.	.	TRBJ1-1	TRBV6-5	TGTGCCAGCAGAGACTGGATAAACACTGAAGCTTTCTTT	CASRDWINTEAFF
.	.	TRBJ2-3	TRBV5-1	TGCGCCAGCAGCTTAGAGGGCTTTAAATCAGATACGCAGTATTTT	CASSLEGFKSDTQYF
.	TRBD1	TRBJ2-7	TRBV4-1	TGCGCCAGCAGCCAAGGACAGGGGAACTACGAGCAGTACTTC	CASSQGQGNYEQYF
.	TRBD1	TRBJ1-1	TRBV6-5	TGTGCCAGCAGTCTAACAGGGGGCGGGAACACTGAAGCTTTCTTT	CASSLTGGGNTEAFF
.	.	TRBJ1-1	TRBV7-8	TGTGCCATTACCCTACGTGAAGCTTTCTTT	CAITLREAFF
once	TRBD1	TRBJ1-5	TRBV9	TGTGCCAGCAGCGCCGGGGACAGGGGGCAGCCCCAGCATTTT	CASSAGDRGQPQHF
.	.	TRBJ1-2	TRBV11-1	TGTGCCAGCAGCCACATTGCGGGCTATGGCTACACCTTC	CASSHIAGYGYTF
.	.	TRBJ2-1	TRBV5-1	TGCGCCAGCAGCGCGGACGTCCAGGGGCGGGAGCAGTTCTTC	CASSADVQGREQFF
once	TRBD1	TRBJ2-5	TRBV29-1	TGCAGCGTCGGGACAGGGGGTGGGCAAGAGACCCAGTACTTC	CSVGTGGGQETQYF
.	.	TRBJ2-1	TRBV6-5	TGTGCCAGCAGTTACAAGGACTACCAATCCTACAATGAGCAGTTCTTC	CASSYKDYQSYNEQFF